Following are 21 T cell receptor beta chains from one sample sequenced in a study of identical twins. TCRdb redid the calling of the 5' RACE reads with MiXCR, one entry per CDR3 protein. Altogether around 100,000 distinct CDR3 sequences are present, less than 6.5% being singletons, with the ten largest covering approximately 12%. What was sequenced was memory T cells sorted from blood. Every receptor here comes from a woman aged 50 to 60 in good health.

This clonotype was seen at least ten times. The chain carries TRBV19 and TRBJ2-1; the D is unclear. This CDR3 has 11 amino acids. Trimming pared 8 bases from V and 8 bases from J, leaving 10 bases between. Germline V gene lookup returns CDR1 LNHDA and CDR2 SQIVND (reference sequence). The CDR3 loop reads CASSLTYEQFF. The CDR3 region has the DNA TGTGCCAGTTCTCTAACCTATGAGCAGTTCTTC.

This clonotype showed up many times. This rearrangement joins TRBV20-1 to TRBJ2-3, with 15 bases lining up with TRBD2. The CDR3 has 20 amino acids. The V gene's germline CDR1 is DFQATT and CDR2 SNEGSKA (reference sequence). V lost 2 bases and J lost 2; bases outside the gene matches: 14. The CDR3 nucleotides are TGCAGTGCTAGACCCGGACTAGCGGGAGGGCCGGAATGGGACACAGATACGCAGTATTTT. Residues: CSARPGLAGGPEWDTDTQYF.

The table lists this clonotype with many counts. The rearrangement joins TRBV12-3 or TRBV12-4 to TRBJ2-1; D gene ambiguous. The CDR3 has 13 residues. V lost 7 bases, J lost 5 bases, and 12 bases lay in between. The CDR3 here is CASTETVNNEQFF. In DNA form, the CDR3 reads TGTGCCAGCACCGAAACAGTCAACAATGAGCAGTTCTTC.

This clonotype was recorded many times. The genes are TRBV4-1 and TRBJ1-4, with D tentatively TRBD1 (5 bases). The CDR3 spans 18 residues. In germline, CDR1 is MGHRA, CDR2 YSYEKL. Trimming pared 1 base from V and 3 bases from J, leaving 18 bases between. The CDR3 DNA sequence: TGCGCCAGCAGCCAAGGGGGACCCTACGCCGAGGCTAATGAAAAACTGTTTTTT. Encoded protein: CASSQGGPYAEANEKLFF.

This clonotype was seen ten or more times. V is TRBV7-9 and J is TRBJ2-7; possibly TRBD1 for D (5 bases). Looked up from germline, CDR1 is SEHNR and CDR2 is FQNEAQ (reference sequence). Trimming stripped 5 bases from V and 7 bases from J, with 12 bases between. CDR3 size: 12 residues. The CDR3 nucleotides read TGTGCCAGCAGCCACCGGCGGACAGAGCAGTACGTC. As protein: CASSHRRTEQYV.

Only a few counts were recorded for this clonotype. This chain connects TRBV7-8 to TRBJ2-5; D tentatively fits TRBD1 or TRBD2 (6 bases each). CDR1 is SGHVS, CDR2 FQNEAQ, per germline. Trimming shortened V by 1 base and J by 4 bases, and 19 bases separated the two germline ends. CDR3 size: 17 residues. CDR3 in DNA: TGTGCCAGCAGCTTAGGTGTGCGGAGGGGGAGTATAGAGACCCAGTACTTC. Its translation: CASSLGVRRGSIETQYF.

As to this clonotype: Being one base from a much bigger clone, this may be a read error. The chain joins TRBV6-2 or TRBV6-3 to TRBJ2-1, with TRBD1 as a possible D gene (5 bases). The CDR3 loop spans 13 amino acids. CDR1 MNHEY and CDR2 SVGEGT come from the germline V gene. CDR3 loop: CASSYTGDNELFF. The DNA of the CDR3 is TGTGCCAGCAGTTATACAGGCGACAATGAGCTGTTCTTC.

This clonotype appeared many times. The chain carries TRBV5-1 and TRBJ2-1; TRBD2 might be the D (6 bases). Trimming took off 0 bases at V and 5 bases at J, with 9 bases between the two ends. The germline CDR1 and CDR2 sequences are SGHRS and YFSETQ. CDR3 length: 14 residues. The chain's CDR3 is CASSLGGGDNEQFF. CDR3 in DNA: TGCGCCAGCAGCTTGGGGGGAGGCGACAATGAGCAGTTCTTC.

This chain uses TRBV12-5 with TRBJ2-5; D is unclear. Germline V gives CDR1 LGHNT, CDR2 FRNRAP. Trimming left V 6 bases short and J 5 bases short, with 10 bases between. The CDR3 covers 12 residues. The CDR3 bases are TGTGCTAGTGGAGGACGTCAGGAGACCCAGTACTTC. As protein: CASGGRQETQYF.

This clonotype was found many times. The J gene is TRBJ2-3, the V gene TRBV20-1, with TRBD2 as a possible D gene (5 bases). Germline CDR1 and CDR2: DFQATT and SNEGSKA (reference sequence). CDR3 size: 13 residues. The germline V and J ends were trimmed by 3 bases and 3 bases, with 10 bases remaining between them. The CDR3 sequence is CSASGGGTDTQYF. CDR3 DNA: TGCAGTGCTAGTGGAGGCGGGACAGATACGCAGTATTTT.

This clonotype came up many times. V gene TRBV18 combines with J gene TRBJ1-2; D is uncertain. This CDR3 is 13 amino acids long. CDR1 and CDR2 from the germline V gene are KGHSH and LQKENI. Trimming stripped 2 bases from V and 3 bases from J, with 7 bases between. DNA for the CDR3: TGTGCCAGCTCACCAAGTATCGACTATGGCTACACCTTC. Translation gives CASSPSIDYGYTF. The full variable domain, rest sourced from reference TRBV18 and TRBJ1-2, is NAGVMQNPRHLVRRRGQEARLRCSPMKGHSHVYWYRQLPEEGLKFMVYLQKENIIDESGMPKERFSAEFPKEGPSILRIQQVVRGDSAAYFCASSPSIDYGYTFGSGTRLTVV.

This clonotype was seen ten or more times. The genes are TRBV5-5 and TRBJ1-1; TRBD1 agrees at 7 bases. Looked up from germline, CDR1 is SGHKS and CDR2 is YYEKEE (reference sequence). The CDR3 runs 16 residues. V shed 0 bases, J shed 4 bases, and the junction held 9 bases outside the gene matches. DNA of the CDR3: TGTGCCAGCAGCTTGGCCGGAGGGGGCGAGGGCACTGAAGCTTTCTTT. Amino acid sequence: CASSLAGGGEGTEAFF. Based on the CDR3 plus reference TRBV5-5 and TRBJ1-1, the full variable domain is DAGVTQSPTHLIKTRGQQVTLRCSPISGHKSVSWYQQVLGQGPQFIFQYYEKEERGRGNFPDRFSARQFPNYSSELNVNALLLGDSALYLCASSLAGGGEGTEAFFGQGTRLTVV.

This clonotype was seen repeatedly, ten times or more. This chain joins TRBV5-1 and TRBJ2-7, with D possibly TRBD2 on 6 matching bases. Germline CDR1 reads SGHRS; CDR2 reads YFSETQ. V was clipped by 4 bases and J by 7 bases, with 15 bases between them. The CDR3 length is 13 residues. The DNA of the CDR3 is TGCGCCAGCAGCCCCAACCCCCGGGGGGAGCAGTACGTC. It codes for CASSPNPRGEQYV.

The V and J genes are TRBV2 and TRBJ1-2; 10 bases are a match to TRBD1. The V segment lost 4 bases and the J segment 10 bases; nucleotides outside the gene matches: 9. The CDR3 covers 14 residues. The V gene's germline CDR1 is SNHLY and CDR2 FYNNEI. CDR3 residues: CASSARTGGTDYTF. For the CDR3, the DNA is TGTGCCAGCAGTGCCCGGACAGGGGGTACGGACTACACCTTC.

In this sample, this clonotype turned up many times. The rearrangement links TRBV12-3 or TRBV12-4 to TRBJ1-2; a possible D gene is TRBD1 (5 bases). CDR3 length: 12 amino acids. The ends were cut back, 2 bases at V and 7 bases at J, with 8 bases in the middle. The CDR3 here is CASSLRDRGYTF. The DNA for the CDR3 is TGTGCCAGCAGTTTAAGGGACCGTGGCTACACCTTC.

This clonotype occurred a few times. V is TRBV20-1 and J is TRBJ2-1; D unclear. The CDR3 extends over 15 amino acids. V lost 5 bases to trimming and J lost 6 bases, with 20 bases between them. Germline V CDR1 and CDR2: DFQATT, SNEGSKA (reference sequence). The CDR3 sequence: CSAPKLAAIPNEQFF. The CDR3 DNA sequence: TGCAGTGCTCCTAAACTTGCTGCAATTCCCAATGAGCAGTTCTTC.

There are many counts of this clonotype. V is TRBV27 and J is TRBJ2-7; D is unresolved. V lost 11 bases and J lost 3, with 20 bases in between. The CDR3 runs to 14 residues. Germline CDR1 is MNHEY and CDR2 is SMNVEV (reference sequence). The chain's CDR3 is CASARSGHLYEQYV. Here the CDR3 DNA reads TGTGCCTCAGCCCGCTCGGGTCACCTCTACGAGCAGTACGTC.

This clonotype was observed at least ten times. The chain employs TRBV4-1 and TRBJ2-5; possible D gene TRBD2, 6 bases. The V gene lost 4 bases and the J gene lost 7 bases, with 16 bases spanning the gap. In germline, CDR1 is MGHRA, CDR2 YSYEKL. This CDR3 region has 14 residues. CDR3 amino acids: CASSPGEPQGTQYF. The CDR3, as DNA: TGCGCCAGCAGCCCGGGGGAACCCCAGGGGACCCAGTACTTC.

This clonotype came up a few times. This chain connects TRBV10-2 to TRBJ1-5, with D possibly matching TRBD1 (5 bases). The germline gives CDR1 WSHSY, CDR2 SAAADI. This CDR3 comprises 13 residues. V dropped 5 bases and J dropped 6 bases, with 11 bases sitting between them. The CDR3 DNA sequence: TGCGCCAGCAGTCGGGGGGAAGGTCAGCCCCAGCATTTT. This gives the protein CASSRGEGQPQHF.

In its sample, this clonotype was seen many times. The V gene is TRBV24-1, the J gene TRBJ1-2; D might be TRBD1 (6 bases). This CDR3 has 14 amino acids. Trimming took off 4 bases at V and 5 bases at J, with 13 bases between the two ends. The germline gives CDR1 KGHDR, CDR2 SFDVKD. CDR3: CATSDMDSGYGYTF. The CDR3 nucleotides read TGTGCCACCAGTGACATGGACAGTGGATATGGCTACACCTTC.

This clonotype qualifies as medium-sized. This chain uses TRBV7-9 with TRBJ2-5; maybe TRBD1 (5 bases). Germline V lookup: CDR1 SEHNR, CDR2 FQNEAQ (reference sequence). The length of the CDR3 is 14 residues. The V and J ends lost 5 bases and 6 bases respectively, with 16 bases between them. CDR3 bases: TGTGCCAGCAGCCTGGCAGGGTTTGAGAAGACCCAGTACTTC. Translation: CASSLAGFEKTQYF.